The entry below describes one T cell receptor (beta chain). Trimming stripped 5 bases from V and 3 bases from J, with 21 bases between. This CDR3 has 16 amino acids. Germline-derived CDR1 and CDR2 are SGHRS and YFSETQ. This entry is derived from a study of blood T cell repertoires in COVID-19. Across the whole study: Sample material is recorded as cDNA or gDNA derived from T cells, B-cell-depleted T cells, or PBMCs.

The authors' processing: Estimates of nucleated cell counts were drawn from the amplification of reference gene primers. Profiling relied on immunoSEQ multiplex PCR, and the TCRdb table lists in-frame clones only, not all of them. The V and J calls and clone size are taken from that table; D and trimming were inferred from the DNA. This table holds about 320,000 clones, about 82% found once. The chain links TRBV5-1 to TRBJ2-7, with D maybe TRBD2 (5 bases). Sequenced material: peripheral blood. The receptor was derived from a human donor in a cohort sampled during active COVID-19. CDR3: CASSRVDGVRGYEQYF. Written as DNA, the CDR3 is TGCGCCAGCAGTAGGGTGGACGGGGTTCGGGGCTACGAGCAGTACTTC.